These 25 T cell receptor beta chains share one sample of origin, sequenced in a study of beta chain features in type 1 diabetes. The study, taken as a whole, reports: Patients with Type 1 diabetes showed moderately but significantly shorter TCRB CDR3s in all four CD4+ subsets.

The antigens of these receptors remain unknown. Reverse transcription of all isolated RNA meant that expressed TCRB transcripts were sequenced. The table came from immunoSEQ multiplex PCR; TCRdb's copy has only in-frame clones and leaves some out. The repertoire holds 250,000 to 300,000 clones, with around 24% as singletons. What was sequenced was naive CD4+ T cells from blood. The source is a woman in her twenties or thirties with type 1 diabetes.

This clone occurred a few times. This chain uses TRBV20-1 with TRBJ2-7; TRBD2 is a possible D gene (5 bases). This CDR3 contains 11 residues. Germline-derived CDR1 and CDR2 are DFQATT and SNEGSKA (reference sequence). V was clipped by 5 bases and J by 5 bases, with 10 bases between them. Here the CDR3 reads CSAARGDEQYF. The CDR3 DNA follows: TGCAGTGCTGCCCGGGGTGACGAGCAGTACTTC.

The chain recombines TRBV2 with TRBJ2-5; TRBD2 matches 10 bases. V was pared by 5 bases and J by 5 bases, with 11 bases of the junction left unmatched. The CDR3 covers 16 residues. CDR1 SNHLY and CDR2 FYNNEI come from the germline V gene. CDR3 region: CASSLWGTSEKETQYF. In DNA form, the CDR3 reads TGTGCCAGCAGTCTTTGGGGGACTAGCGAAAAGGAGACCCAGTACTTC.

This clone was found a few times. This chain joins TRBV7-8 and TRBJ2-7; 8 positions match TRBD1. The CDR3 loop spans 13 amino acids. V shed 10 bases, J shed 13 bases, and the junction held 18 bases outside the gene matches. Germline assignment: CDR1 SGHVS and CDR2 FQNEAQ. CDR3 region: CATLSDRGQRHYF. DNA for the CDR3: TGTGCCACCTTATCAGACAGGGGACAGCGACATTACTTC.

The chain is built from TRBV5-1 and TRBJ1-1; D gene unclear. CDR3 length equals 16 residues. Germline V gene lookup returns CDR1 SGHRS and CDR2 YFSETQ. V was shortened by 6 bases and J by 0 bases, with 18 bases between the two germline ends. CDR3 amino acids: CASKSRLNPMNTEAFF. Here the CDR3 DNA reads TGCGCCAGCAAATCCAGGTTGAATCCCATGAACACTGAAGCTTTCTTT.

This clone was found a few times. V is TRBV29-1 and J is TRBJ2-1; D possibly corresponds to TRBD2 (6 bases). The germline V gene has CDR1 SQVTM and CDR2 ANQGSEA. Trimming took 3 bases from V and 6 from J, leaving 15 bases between them. This CDR3 is 14 amino acids long. In nucleotides, the CDR3 is TGCAGCGTTGACCGGGAGTTTGATCCCAATGAGCAGTTCTTC. It specifies CSVDREFDPNEQFF.

The J gene is TRBJ2-3, the V gene TRBV6-1; D is possibly TRBD1 (6 bases). Germline assignment: CDR1 MNHNS and CDR2 SASEGT. The germline V and J ends were trimmed by 8 bases and 4 bases, with 16 bases remaining between them. There are 14 residues in the CDR3. CDR3 loop: CASRPYRVADTQYF. The CDR3 nucleotides are TGTGCCAGCCGACCTTACAGGGTCGCAGATACGCAGTATTTT.

The genes are TRBV9 and TRBJ2-7, with 7 positions matching TRBD2. The germline gives CDR1 SGDLS, CDR2 YYNGEE. J gave up 2 bases and V 0 bases, and 8 bases lay outside the gene matches. This CDR3 is built from 16 residues. Here the CDR3 reads CASSVDGGGTPYEQYF. The CDR3 DNA reads as TGTGCCAGCAGCGTAGATGGGGGAGGGACCCCCTACGAGCAGTACTTC.

The chain links TRBV7-9 to TRBJ1-1; D is unclear. The length of the CDR3 is 14 residues. From germline, CDR1 is SEHNR and CDR2 FQNEAQ (reference sequence). V was pared by 0 bases and J by 7 bases, with 12 bases between. CDR3 coding DNA: TGTGCCAGCAGCTTAGCGGGTTGGGGAGGTGAAGCTTTCTTT. Residues: CASSLAGWGGEAFF.

This clone was seen more than once but under ten times. The rearrangement uses TRBV28 and TRBJ2-7; TRBD2 matches at 10 bases. Germline V gene data show CDR1 as MDHEN and CDR2 as SYDVKM. V was pared by 0 bases and J by 3 bases, with 2 bases of the junction left unmatched. The CDR3 consists of 15 residues. The DNA of the CDR3 is TGTGCCAGCAGTTTATGGGCTAGCGGGAGCTACGAGCAGTACTTC. It specifies CASSLWASGSYEQYF.

The V call is TRBV4-2, the J call TRBJ2-6; 8 bases match TRBD1. Losses at the gene ends were 2 bases for V and 2 bases for J; bases not matched to a gene: 8. Germline V gives CDR1 LGHNA, CDR2 YNFKEQ. The CDR3 spans 18 residues. For the CDR3, the DNA is TGTGCCAGCAGCCAACCTACCGGGACAGGCACTGGGGCCAACGTCCTGACTTTC. Amino acids: CASSQPTGTGTGANVLTF.

The V and J genes are TRBV18 and TRBJ2-5, with TRBD1 matching 9 bases. The CDR3 covers 16 residues. Germline V lookup: CDR1 KGHSH, CDR2 LQKENI. The trim removed 3 bases at V and 1 base at J, leaving 6 bases unmatched. The CDR3 loop reads CASSPFRDRVQETQYF. CDR3 DNA: TGTGCCAGCTCACCGTTCCGGGACAGGGTCCAAGAGACCCAGTACTTC.

This clone was seen a handful of times. V and J are TRBV23-1 and TRBJ2-2; TRBD2 aligns across 7 bases. TRBV23-1 is noted as an ORF with a role that remains uncertain. V was pared by 2 bases and J by 2 bases, with 8 bases of the junction left unmatched. The CDR3 covers 17 residues. CDR3 DNA: TGCGCCAGCAGTCAAGGGGGTAGGGAGGGAAACACCGGGGAGCTGTTTTTT. Translating gives CASSQGGREGNTGELFF.

V usage is TRBV6-5 and J usage is TRBJ2-7; 8 bases map to TRBD1. CDR1 is MNHEY and CDR2 is SVGAGI in the germline V gene. The CDR3 covers 13 residues. With V trimmed by 7 bases and J by 5 bases, 7 bases remained unmatched. CDR3 protein: CASTRTGNHEQYF. CDR3 DNA: TGTGCCAGCACCCGGACAGGGAACCACGAGCAGTACTTC.

The chain has TRBV7-3 and TRBJ2-5; 8 bases align to TRBD2. V lost 5 bases and J lost 0; bases outside the gene matches: 5. The V gene's germline CDR1 is SGHTA and CDR2 FQGTGA. The CDR3 length is 15 residues. The DNA for the CDR3 is TGTGCCAGCAGCGCCACGGGGGGGAACCAAGAGACCCAGTACTTC. Translating it yields CASSATGGNQETQYF.

This clone was seen a handful of times. The J gene is TRBJ1-4, the V gene TRBV5-1; D uncertain. Germline V CDR1 and CDR2: SGHRS, YFSETQ. Trimming removed 4 bases at V and 4 bases at J, with 8 bases between. CDR3 size: 13 residues. The CDR3 spells CASSAEDNEKLFF. The CDR3 coding sequence is TGCGCCAGCAGCGCCGAGGATAATGAAAAACTGTTTTTT.

The V call is TRBV19, the J call TRBJ1-5; 11 nucleotides agree with TRBD1. CDR3 length equals 15 residues. J was trimmed by 7 bases and V by 0 bases; bases with no gene match: 2. Per the germline V gene, CDR1 is LNHDA and CDR2 is SQIVND (reference sequence). CDR3 protein: CASSIEGQGEQPQHF. The CDR3 region has the DNA TGTGCCAGTAGTATAGAGGGACAGGGGGAACAGCCCCAGCATTTT. The full variable domain, with the rest looked up from reference TRBV19 and TRBJ1-5, is DGGITQSPKYLFRKEGQNVTLSCEQNLNHDAMYWYRQDPGQGLRLIYYSQIVNDFQKGDIAEGYSVSREKKESFPLTVTSAQKNPTAFYLCASSIEGQGEQPQHFGDGTRLSIL.

The table lists this clone with a few counts. One end of the junction is discordant with germline, which a read error may explain. The chain joins TRBV7-7 to TRBJ2-2; D unresolved. The CDR3 has 16 residues. Germline V CDR1 and CDR2: SSHAT, FNYEAQ (reference sequence). CDR3 DNA: TGTGCTAGCAGCTTAAGCAGCGTTCCTAACACCGGGGAGCTGTTTTTT. This sequence encodes CASSLSSVPNTGELFF.

This clone showed up just a few times. The chain combines TRBV28 with TRBJ1-2, with D possibly matching TRBD1 (6 bases). Trimming pared 3 bases from V and 4 bases from J, leaving 21 bases between. This CDR3 is 17 amino acids long. CDR1 is MDHEN and CDR2 is SYDVKM in the germline V gene. The CDR3 here is CASSFPVYRARGYGYTF. In DNA, the CDR3 is TGTGCCAGCAGTTTTCCCGTCTACAGGGCGAGGGGCTATGGCTACACCTTC.

The rearrangement links TRBV5-4 to TRBJ2-4, with D possibly TRBD1 on 6 matching bases. This CDR3 has 14 residues. V lost 5 bases, J lost 1 base, and 10 bases lay in between. Germline loops: CDR1 SGHNT, CDR2 YYREEE (reference sequence). Here the CDR3 DNA reads TGTGCCAGCAGGGGGGACAAGGCCAAAAACATTCAGTACTTC. Encoded protein: CASRGDKAKNIQYF.

This clone appeared a few times. The V gene is TRBV10-3, the J gene TRBJ2-5; a weak D match, TRBD2 (5 bases). Germline assignment: CDR1 ENHRY and CDR2 SYGVKD. The CDR3 length is 12 residues. The V end was cut by 3 bases, the J end by 4 bases, with 6 bases between. CDR3 sequence reads: CAISETRETQYF. In DNA, the CDR3 is TGTGCCATCAGTGAAACTAGAGAGACCCAGTACTTC.

This clone was observed a handful of times. The chain uses TRBV29-1 and TRBJ1-1, with 10 bases lining up with TRBD1. Germline V lookup: CDR1 SQVTM, CDR2 ANQGSEA. V was clipped by 3 bases and J by 2 bases; unmatched bases: 9. The length of the CDR3 is 16 residues. CDR3 nucleotides: TGCAGCGTTGACATAGGACAGGGGGGCATAAACACTGAAGCTTTCTTT. It yields the protein CSVDIGQGGINTEAFF.

This clone has more than one count but fewer than ten. V usage is TRBV7-9 and J usage is TRBJ1-5; D gene unclear. Germline CDR1 SEHNR, CDR2 FQNEAQ (reference sequence). V gave up 1 base and J gave up 5 bases, with 6 bases separating them. This CDR3 has 13 residues. This CDR3 is CASSLGADQPQHF. The CDR3 DNA reads as TGTGCCAGCAGCTTAGGGGCAGATCAGCCCCAGCATTTT.

This sequence joins TRBV27 and TRBJ2-3; 14 bases agree with TRBD2. Germline values: CDR1 MNHEY, CDR2 SMNVEV (reference sequence). V lost 10 bases, J lost 0 bases, and 9 bases stayed unmatched. This CDR3 comprises 17 residues. This chain's CDR3 is CATIGLAGGSSTDTQYF. DNA of the CDR3: TGTGCCACCATAGGACTAGCGGGAGGATCAAGCACAGATACGCAGTATTTT.

This clone was observed a handful of times. This chain connects TRBV6-5 to TRBJ2-5; 9 nucleotides align to TRBD1. The V gene end was trimmed by 6 bases and the J gene end by 13 bases; junction bases not matched to a gene: 9. Germline V lookup: CDR1 MNHEY, CDR2 SVGAGI. The CDR3 extends over 12 amino acids. CDR3 nucleotide sequence: TGTGCCAGCAGCCTCGGGGGGACAGGGTTGTACTTC. Translation gives CASSLGGTGLYF.

V gene TRBV6-1 combines with J gene TRBJ2-6; possible D gene TRBD2, 5 bases. Trimming stripped 7 bases from V and 3 bases from J, with 10 bases between. The V gene's germline CDR1 is MNHNS and CDR2 SASEGT. The CDR3 consists of 14 residues. CDR3 protein: CASTRVGGANVLTF. The CDR3 DNA reads as TGTGCCAGCACGAGGGTGGGTGGGGCCAACGTCCTGACTTTC.